One sample yielded the 18 T cell receptor beta chains listed below, sequenced in a study of cytomegalovirus exposure and HLA in healthy donors. This PCR relied on a set of 60 Vbeta primers and 13 Jbeta primers. Profiling relied on immunoSEQ multiplex PCR, and the TCRdb table lists in-frame clones only, not all of them. Of about 140,000 clones in the sample, roughly 75% are singletons; the top ten hold about 6.5%. The sample comprised PBMCs. Source of these receptors: a man between 35 and 55 years old in good health and CMV-seropositive.

This chain links TRBV5-4 with TRBJ2-7, with D tentatively TRBD2 (6 bases). The germline V and J ends were trimmed by 4 bases and 2 bases, with 16 bases remaining between them. CDR3 length: 15 amino acids. Looked up from germline, CDR1 is SGHNT and CDR2 is YYREEE (reference sequence). The CDR3 loop is CASSNRDFTAYEQYF. CDR3 nucleotides: TGTGCCAGCAGCAACCGGGACTTCACAGCCTACGAGCAGTACTTC.

This clone has more than one count but fewer than ten. The chain employs TRBV29-1 and TRBJ1-4, with D possibly being TRBD1 (5 bases). The CDR3 contains 13 residues. The germline gives CDR1 SQVTM, CDR2 ANQGSEA. V was pared by 6 bases and J by 4 bases, with 12 bases between. The CDR3 nucleotides are TGCAGCGTAAGACAGACCCTTAATGAAAAACTGTTTTTT. Translation gives CSVRQTLNEKLFF. The entire variable domain, with the rest obtained from reference TRBV29-1 and TRBJ1-4, is as follows: SAVISQKPSRDICQRGTSLTIQCQVDSQVTMMFWYRQQPGQSLTLIATANQGSEATYESGFVIDKFPISRPNLTFSTLTVSNMSPEDSSIYLCSVRQTLNEKLFFGSGTQLSVL.

This rearrangement joins TRBV6-5 to TRBJ1-4; 10 bases are a match to TRBD1. V dropped 6 bases and J dropped 6; count of bases not matched to a gene: 4. CDR1 and CDR2 from the germline V gene are MNHEY and SVGAGI. The CDR3 spans 14 residues. The CDR3, as DNA: TGTGCCAGCAGCGTTGACAGGGGGCATGAAAAACTGTTTTTT. Protein: CASSVDRGHEKLFF.

The genes are TRBV2 and TRBJ1-1; D gene ambiguous. Looked up from germline, CDR1 is SNHLY and CDR2 is FYNNEI. CDR3 length: 14 amino acids. The V and J ends lost 6 bases and 1 base respectively, with 12 bases between them. In DNA, the CDR3 is TGTGCCAGCAGCGCAACTGCGGGGAACACTGAAGCTTTCTTT. Amino acid sequence: CASSATAGNTEAFF.

V usage is TRBV28 and J usage is TRBJ2-5; 9 nucleotides line up with TRBD1. With V trimmed by 11 bases and J by 3 bases, 7 bases remained unmatched. The CDR3 extends over 13 amino acids. Germline assignment: CDR1 MDHEN and CDR2 SYDVKM. CDR3: CAARDRVEETQYF. DNA of the CDR3: TGTGCCGCGCGGGACAGGGTCGAAGAGACCCAGTACTTC.

This chain links TRBV7-8 with TRBJ2-3, with D tentatively TRBD2 (7 bases). CDR1 and CDR2 (germline): SGHVS, FQNEAQ. Trimming left V 2 bases short and J 0 bases short, with 18 bases between. The CDR3 has 18 residues. CDR3 nucleotides: TGTGCCAGCAGCTTAAGGGGCGGGGCGGGGGCGAGCACAGATACGCAGTATTTT. This gives the protein CASSLRGGAGASTDTQYF.

V usage is TRBV6-4 and J usage is TRBJ2-3; D might be TRBD2 (5 bases). This CDR3 has 13 amino acids. CDR1 is MRHNA and CDR2 is SNTAGT in the germline V gene. V lost 3 bases to trimming and J lost 3 bases, with 7 bases between them. Here the CDR3 reads CASSEDLTDTQYF. CDR3 sequence (DNA): TGTGCCAGCAGTGAGGACTTAACAGATACGCAGTATTTT.

This chain links TRBV30 with TRBJ1-5; 9 nucleotides align to TRBD1. The CDR3 is 13 amino acids. After removal of 3 bases from V and 14 bases from J, the junction contained 11 bases not matched to a gene. In germline, CDR1 is GTSNPN, CDR2 SVGIG (reference sequence). The CDR3 coding sequence is TGTGCCTGGAGGAATCCGGGACAGGGATTGGAGCATTTT. It is translated as CAWRNPGQGLEHF. The full variable domain, in which reference TRBV30 and TRBJ1-5 provide the parts outside the CDR3, is SQTIHQWPATLVQPVGSPLSLECTVEGTSNPNLYWYRQAAGRGLQLLFYSVGIGQISSEVPQNLSASRPQDRQFILSSKKLLLSDSGFYLCAWRNPGQGLEHFGDGTRLSIL.

V is TRBV7-3 and J is TRBJ2-3, with 8 positions matching TRBD1. In germline, CDR1 is SGHTA, CDR2 FQGTGA. V was clipped by 3 bases and J by 2 bases; unmatched bases: 4. There are 15 residues in the CDR3. The CDR3 sequence: CASSFAGGLTDTQYF. CDR3 nucleotide sequence: TGTGCCAGCAGCTTTGCAGGGGGCCTCACAGATACGCAGTATTTT.

This clone was seen only a few times. The chain employs TRBV14 and TRBJ2-7; 8 bases fit TRBD2. The CDR3 is 15 residues long. J lost 4 bases, V lost 4 bases, and 9 bases had no gene match. In germline, CDR1 is SGHDN, CDR2 FVKESK. The CDR3 nucleotides read TGTGCCAGCAGCCGGGGCCTACTAGCGGTTTACGAGCAGTACTTC. It codes for CASSRGLLAVYEQYF.

The chain employs TRBV2 and TRBJ1-1; D gene uncertain. This CDR3 contains 14 residues. Germline V gene sequence: CDR1 SNHLY, CDR2 FYNNEI. V shed 6 bases and J shed 0 bases, with 11 bases lying between them. DNA of the CDR3: TGTGCCAGCAGCAAATGGAGTTTGAACACTGAAGCTTTCTTT. This codes for CASSKWSLNTEAFF.

A word on this clone: Distinct nucleotide sequences in the sample also encode this CDR3. V gene TRBV28 combines with J gene TRBJ2-6; maybe TRBD1 (5 bases). The V gene's germline CDR1 is MDHEN and CDR2 SYDVKM. The length of the CDR3 is 15 residues. The germline V and J ends were trimmed by 1 base and 4 bases, with 8 bases remaining between them. In DNA, the CDR3 is TGTGCCAGCAGTTTATTTGGGGCGGGGGCCAACGTCCTGACTTTC. This codes for CASSLFGAGANVLTF.

CDR3 nucleotide sequence: TGTGCCAGCAGTGACACAGGAGTAGGGAACGAGCAGTACTTC. This codes for CASSDTGVGNEQYF. The chain links TRBV2 to TRBJ2-7, with D possibly being TRBD1 (5 bases). Germline V gene sequence: CDR1 SNHLY, CDR2 FYNNEI. Trimming shortened V by 3 bases and J by 5 bases, and 14 bases separated the two germline ends. This CDR3 is built from 14 residues.

V and J are TRBV28 and TRBJ1-4, with 8 bases aligning to TRBD1. The CDR3 totals 15 residues. The germline gives CDR1 MDHEN, CDR2 SYDVKM. After removal of 7 bases from V and 5 bases from J, the junction contained 9 bases not matched to a gene. This CDR3 reads CASKYQGAGNEKLFF. CDR3 in DNA: TGTGCCAGCAAATACCAGGGGGCCGGGAATGAAAAACTGTTTTTT.

This chain uses TRBV6-1 with TRBJ1-4; 7 bases match TRBD1. J gave up 1 base and V 4 bases, and 6 bases lay outside the gene matches. This CDR3 comprises 16 residues. Germline lookup yields CDR1 MNHNS and CDR2 SASEGT. This CDR3 is CASSVQGSGTNEKLFF. CDR3 sequence (DNA): TGTGCCAGCAGTGTACAGGGGTCCGGAACTAATGAAAAACTGTTTTTT.

The V gene is TRBV6-1, the J gene TRBJ2-1, with 7 bases matching TRBD1. CDR3 size: 16 residues. The V gene's germline CDR1 is MNHNS and CDR2 SASEGT. J lost 10 bases, V lost 1 base, and 13 bases had no gene match. The CDR3 bases are TGTGCCAGCAGTGAAGGCAAGGGGGCGAGAGTAAAGGAGCAGTTCTTC. Protein product: CASSEGKGARVKEQFF.

This chain uses TRBV5-6 with TRBJ2-7; TRBD1 is a possible D gene (5 bases). Germline V CDR1 and CDR2: SGHDT, YYEEEE. The CDR3 runs 15 residues. Trimming took 3 bases from V and 1 from J, leaving 14 bases between them. The CDR3 DNA is TGTGCCAGCAGCTCCACAAACGGACATTCCTACGAGCAGTACTTC. Translating gives CASSSTNGHSYEQYF.

The chain is built from TRBV14 and TRBJ1-2, with TRBD1 identical over 9 bases. This CDR3 spans 14 amino acids. The germline CDR1 and CDR2 sequences are SGHDN and FVKESK. Trimming took 4 bases from V and 8 from J; bases not matched to a gene: 8. CDR3 nucleotide sequence: TGTGCCAGCAGCCCTACCGGGACAGGGTTCGGCTACACCTTC. Translating gives CASSPTGTGFGYTF.